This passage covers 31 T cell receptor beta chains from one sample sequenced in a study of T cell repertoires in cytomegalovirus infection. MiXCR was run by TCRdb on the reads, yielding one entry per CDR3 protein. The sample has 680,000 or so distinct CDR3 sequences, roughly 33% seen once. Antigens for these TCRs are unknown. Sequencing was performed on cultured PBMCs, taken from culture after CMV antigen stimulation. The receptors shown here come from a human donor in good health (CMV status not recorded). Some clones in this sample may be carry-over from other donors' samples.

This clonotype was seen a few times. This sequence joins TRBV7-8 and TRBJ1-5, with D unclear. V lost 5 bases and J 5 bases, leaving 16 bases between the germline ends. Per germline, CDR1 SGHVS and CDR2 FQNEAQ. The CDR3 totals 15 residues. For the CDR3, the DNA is TGTGCCAGCAGCGTCTCTCGGGCAGGTTATCAGCCCCAGCATTTT. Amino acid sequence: CASSVSRAGYQPQHF.

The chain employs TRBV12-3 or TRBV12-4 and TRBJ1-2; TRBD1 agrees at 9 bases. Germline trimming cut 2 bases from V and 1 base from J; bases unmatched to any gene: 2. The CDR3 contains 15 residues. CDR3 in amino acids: CASSLSGQGNYGYTF. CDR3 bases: TGTGCCAGCAGTTTATCGGGACAGGGTAACTATGGCTACACCTTC.

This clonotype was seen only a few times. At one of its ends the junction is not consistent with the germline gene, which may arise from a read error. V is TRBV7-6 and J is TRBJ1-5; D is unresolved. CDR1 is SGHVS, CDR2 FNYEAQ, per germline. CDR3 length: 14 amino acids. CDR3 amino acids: CASSLAHGSWRAEW. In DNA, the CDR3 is TGTGCCAGCAGCTTAGCACATGGTTCTTGGAGGGCGGAGTGG. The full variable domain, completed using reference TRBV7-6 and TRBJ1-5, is GAGVSQSPRYKVTKRGQDVALRCDPISGHVSLYWYRQALGQGPEFLTYFNYEAQQDKSGLPNDRFSAERPEGSISTLTIQRTEQRDSAMYRCASSLAHGSWRAEWGDGTRLSIL.

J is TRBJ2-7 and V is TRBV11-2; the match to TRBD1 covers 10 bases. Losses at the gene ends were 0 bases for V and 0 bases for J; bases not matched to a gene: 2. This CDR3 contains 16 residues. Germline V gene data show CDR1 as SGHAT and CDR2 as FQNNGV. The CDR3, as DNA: TGTGCCAGCAGCTTAGAGGGACAGGGGCACTCCTACGAGCAGTACTTC. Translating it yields CASSLEGQGHSYEQYF.

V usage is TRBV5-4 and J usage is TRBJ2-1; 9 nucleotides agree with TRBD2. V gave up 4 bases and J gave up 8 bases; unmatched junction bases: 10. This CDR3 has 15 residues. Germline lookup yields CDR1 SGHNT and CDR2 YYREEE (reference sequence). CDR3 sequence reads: CASSDLSGRRDEQFF. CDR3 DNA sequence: TGTGCCAGCAGCGACCTTAGCGGGAGAAGGGATGAGCAGTTCTTC.

The CDR3 sequence is CASKARADANTGELFF. In DNA form, the CDR3 reads TGCGCCAGCAAAGCCCGTGCGGACGCGAACACCGGGGAGCTGTTTTTT. This chain links TRBV4-1 with TRBJ2-2; D unclear. The CDR3 extends over 16 amino acids. Trimming removed 7 bases at V and 0 bases at J, with 15 bases between. In germline, CDR1 is MGHRA, CDR2 YSYEKL.

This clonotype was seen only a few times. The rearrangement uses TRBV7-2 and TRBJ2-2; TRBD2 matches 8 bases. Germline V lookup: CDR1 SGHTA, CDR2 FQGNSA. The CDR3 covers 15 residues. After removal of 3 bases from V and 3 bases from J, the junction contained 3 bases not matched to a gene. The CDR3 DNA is TGTGCCAGCAGCTTTAGCGGGACGGACACCGGGGAGCTGTTTTTT. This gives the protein CASSFSGTDTGELFF.

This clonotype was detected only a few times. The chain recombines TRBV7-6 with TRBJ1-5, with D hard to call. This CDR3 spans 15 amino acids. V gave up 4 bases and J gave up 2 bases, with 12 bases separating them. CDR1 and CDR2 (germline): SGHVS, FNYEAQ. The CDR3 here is CASSSRVNGNQPQHF. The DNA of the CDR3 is TGTGCCAGCAGCTCCCGGGTGAATGGCAATCAGCCCCAGCATTTT. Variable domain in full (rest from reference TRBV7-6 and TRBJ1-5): GAGVSQSPRYKVTKRGQDVALRCDPISGHVSLYWYRQALGQGPEFLTYFNYEAQQDKSGLPNDRFSAERPEGSISTLTIQRTEQRDSAMYRCASSSRVNGNQPQHFGDGTRLSIL.

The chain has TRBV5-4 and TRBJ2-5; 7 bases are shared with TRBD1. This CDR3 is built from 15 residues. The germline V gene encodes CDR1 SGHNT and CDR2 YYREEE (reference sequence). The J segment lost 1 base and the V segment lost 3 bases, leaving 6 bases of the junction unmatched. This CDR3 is CASSWTGASQETQYF. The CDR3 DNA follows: TGTGCCAGCAGCTGGACAGGTGCCTCCCAAGAGACCCAGTACTTC.

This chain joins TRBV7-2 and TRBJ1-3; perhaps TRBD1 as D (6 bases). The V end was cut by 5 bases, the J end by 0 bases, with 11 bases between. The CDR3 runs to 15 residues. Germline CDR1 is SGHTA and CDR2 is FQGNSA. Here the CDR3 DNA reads TGTGCCAGCAGCATGACAGGCGTCTCTGGAAACACCATATATTTT. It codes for CASSMTGVSGNTIYF.

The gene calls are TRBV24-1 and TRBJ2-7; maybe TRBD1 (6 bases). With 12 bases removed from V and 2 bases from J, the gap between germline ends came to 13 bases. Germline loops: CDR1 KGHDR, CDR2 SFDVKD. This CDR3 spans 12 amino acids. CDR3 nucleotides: TGTGCCCCAGGGGACGGAACCTACGAGCAGTACTTC. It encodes CAPGDGTYEQYF.

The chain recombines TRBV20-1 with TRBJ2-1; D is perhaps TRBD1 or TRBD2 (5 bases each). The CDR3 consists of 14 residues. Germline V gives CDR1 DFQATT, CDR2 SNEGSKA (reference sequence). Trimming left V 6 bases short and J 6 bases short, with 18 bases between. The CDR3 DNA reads TGCAGTGCCCGGGACCCCAATGTGGGCAATGAGCAGTTCTTC. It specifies CSARDPNVGNEQFF.

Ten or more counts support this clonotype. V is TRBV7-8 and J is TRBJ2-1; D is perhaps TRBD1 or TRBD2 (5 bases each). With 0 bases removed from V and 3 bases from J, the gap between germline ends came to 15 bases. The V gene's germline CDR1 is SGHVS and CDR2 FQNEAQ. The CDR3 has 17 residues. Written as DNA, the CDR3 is TGTGCCAGCAGCTTAGCATATCGTGAGAGGGGCTACAATGAGCAGTTCTTC. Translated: CASSLAYRERGYNEQFF.

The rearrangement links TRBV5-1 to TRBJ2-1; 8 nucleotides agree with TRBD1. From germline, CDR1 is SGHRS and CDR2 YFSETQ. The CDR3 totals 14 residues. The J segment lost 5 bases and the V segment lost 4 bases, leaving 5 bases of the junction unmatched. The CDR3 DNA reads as TGCGCCAGCAGCCCCCTGGACAGGGACAATGAGCAGTTCTTC. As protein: CASSPLDRDNEQFF.

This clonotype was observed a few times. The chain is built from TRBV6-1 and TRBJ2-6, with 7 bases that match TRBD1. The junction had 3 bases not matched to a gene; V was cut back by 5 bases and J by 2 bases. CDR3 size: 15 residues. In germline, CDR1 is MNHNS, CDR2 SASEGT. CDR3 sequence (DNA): TGTGCCAGCAGTCGAACAGGGGCTGGGGCCAACGTCCTGACTTTC. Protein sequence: CASSRTGAGANVLTF.

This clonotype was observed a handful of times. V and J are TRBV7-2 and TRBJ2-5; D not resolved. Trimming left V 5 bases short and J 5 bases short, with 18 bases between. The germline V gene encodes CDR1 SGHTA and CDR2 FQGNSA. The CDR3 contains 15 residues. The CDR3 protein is CASSQWSLGLETQYF. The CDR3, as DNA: TGTGCCAGCAGCCAGTGGAGTTTGGGGTTGGAGACCCAGTACTTC.

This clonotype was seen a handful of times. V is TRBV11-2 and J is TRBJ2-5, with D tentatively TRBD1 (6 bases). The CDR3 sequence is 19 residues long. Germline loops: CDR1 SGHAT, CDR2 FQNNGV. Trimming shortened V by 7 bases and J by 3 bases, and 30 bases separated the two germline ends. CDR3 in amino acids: CASTEGVPRVLLVEETQYF. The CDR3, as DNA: TGTGCCAGCACTGAGGGGGTCCCCAGAGTCCTTTTGGTTGAAGAGACCCAGTACTTC.

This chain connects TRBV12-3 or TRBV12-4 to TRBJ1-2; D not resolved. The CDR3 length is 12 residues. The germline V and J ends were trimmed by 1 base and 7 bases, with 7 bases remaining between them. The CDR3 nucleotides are TGTGCCAGCAGTTTAGGCCAGATTGGCTACACCTTC. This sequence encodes CASSLGQIGYTF.

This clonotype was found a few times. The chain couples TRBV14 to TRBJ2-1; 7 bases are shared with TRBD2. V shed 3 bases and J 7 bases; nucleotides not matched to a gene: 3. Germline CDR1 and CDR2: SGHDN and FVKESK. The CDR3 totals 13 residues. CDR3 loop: CASSHAGVNEQFF. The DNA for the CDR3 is TGTGCCAGCAGCCACGCGGGGGTTAATGAGCAGTTCTTC.

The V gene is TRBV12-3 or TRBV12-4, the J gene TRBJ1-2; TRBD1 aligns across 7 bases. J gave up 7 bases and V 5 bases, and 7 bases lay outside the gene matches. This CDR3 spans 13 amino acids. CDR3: CASSRRGPGGYTF. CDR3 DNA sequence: TGTGCCAGCAGTCGTAGGGGGCCGGGTGGCTACACCTTC.

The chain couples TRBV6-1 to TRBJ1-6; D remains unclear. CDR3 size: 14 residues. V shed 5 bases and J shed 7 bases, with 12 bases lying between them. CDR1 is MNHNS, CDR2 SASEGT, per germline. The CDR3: CASSYGSGNSPLHF. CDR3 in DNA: TGTGCCAGCAGTTACGGAAGTGGGAATTCACCCCTCCACTTT.

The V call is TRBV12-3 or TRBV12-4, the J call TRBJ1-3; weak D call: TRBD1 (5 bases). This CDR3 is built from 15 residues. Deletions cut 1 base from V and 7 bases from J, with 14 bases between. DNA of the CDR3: TGTGCCAGCAGTTTAGGCGTACGGACACCCAACACCATATATTTT. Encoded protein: CASSLGVRTPNTIYF.

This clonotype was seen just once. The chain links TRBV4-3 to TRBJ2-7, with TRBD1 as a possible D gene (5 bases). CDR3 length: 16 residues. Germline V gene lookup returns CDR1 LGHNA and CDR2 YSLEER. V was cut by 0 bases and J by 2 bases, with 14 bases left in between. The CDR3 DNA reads TGCGCCAGCAGCCAAGACCCAGGGCCCTCAACCTACGAGCAGTACTTC. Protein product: CASSQDPGPSTYEQYF.

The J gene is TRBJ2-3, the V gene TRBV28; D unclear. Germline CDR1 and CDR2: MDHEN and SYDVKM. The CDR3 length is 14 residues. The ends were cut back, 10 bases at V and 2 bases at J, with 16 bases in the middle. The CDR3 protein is CAIPGPYNTDTQYF. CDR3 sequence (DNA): TGTGCCATCCCCGGACCCTACAACACAGATACGCAGTATTTT.

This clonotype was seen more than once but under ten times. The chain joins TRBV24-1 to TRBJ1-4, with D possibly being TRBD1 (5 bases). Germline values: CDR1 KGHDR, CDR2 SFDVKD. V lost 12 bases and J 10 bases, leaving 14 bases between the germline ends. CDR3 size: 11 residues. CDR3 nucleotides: TGTGCCCCGACGAGGGGAGGAAAACTGTTTTTT. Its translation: CAPTRGGKLFF.

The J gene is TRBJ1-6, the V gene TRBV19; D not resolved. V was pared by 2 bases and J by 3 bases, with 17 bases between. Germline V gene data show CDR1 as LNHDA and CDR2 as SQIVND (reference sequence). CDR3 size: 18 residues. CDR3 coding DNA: TGTGCCAGTAGTATACCCGCACGAATGGGCGTCTATAATTCACCCCTCCACTTT. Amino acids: CASSIPARMGVYNSPLHF.

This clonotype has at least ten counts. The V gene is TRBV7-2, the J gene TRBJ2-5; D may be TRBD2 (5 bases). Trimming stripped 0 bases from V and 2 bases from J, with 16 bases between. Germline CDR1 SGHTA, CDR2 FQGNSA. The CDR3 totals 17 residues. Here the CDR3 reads CASSLAQGGLLQETQYF. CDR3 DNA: TGTGCCAGCAGCTTAGCGCAAGGTGGACTCCTACAAGAGACCCAGTACTTC.

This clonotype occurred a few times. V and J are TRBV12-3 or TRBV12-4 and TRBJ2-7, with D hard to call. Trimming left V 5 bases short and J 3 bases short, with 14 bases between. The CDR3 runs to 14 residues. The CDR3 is CASSHPPSDYEQYF. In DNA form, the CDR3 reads TGTGCCAGCAGTCACCCCCCCAGCGACTACGAGCAGTACTTC.

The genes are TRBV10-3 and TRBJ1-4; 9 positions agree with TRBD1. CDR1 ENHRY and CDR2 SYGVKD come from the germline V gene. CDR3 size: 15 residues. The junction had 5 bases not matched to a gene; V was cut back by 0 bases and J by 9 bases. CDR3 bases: TGTGCCATCAGTGAGTCGACAGGGGGACCTAAAAAACTGTTTTTT. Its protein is CAISESTGGPKKLFF.

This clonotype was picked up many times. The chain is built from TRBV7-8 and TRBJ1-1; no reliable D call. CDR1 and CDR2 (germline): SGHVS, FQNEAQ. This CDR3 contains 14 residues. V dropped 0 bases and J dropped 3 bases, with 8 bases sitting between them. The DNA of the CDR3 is TGTGCCAGCAGCTTAGCGGCAGGCTACACTGAAGCTTTCTTT. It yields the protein CASSLAAGYTEAFF.

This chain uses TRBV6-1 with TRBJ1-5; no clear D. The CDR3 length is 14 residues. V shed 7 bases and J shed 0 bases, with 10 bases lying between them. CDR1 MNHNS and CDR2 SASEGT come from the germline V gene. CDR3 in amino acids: CASTAAYSNQPQHF. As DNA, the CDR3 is TGTGCCAGCACGGCAGCTTATAGCAATCAGCCCCAGCATTTT.